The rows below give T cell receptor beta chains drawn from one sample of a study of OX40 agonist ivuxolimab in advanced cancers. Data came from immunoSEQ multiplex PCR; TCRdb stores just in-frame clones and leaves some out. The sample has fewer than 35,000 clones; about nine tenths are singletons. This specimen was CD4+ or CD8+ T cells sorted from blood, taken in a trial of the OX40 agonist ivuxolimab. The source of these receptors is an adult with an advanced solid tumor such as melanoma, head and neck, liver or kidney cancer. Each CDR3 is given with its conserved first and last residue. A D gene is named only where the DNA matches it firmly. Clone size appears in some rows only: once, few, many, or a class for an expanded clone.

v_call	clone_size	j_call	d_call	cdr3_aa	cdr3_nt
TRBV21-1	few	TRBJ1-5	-	CASSKADRAQPQHF	TGTGCCAGCAGCAAAGCCGACAGGGCACAGCCCCAGCATTTT
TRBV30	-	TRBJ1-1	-	CARRDMNTEAFF	TGTGCCCGAAGGGACATGAACACTGAAGCTTTCTTT
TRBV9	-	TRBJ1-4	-	CASSPRTATNEKLFF	TGTGCCAGCAGCCCCAGGACAGCAACTAATGAAAAACTGTTTTTT
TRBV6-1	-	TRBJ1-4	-	CASSPTGSLKEKLFF	TGTGCCAGCAGTCCCACAGGATCTCTCAAGGAAAAACTGTTTTTT
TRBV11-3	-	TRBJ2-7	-	CASSLLSDGEKQYF	TGTGCCAGCAGCCTGTTATCGGACGGGGAGAAGCAGTACTTC
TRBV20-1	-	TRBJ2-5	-	CSASREETQYF	TGCAGTGCTAGTAGGGAGGAGACCCAGTACTTC
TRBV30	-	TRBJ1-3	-	CAWKAGFSGNTIYF	TGTGCCTGGAAGGCCGGGTTCTCTGGAAACACCATATATTTT
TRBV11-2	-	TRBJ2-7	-	CASSLDPGPTYEQYF	TGTGCCAGCAGCTTAGATCCGGGCCCCACCTACGAGCAGTACTTC
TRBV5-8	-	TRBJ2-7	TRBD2	CASSLPSGTPPQYF	TGTGCCAGCAGCTTACCTAGCGGGACCCCGCCGCAGTACTTC
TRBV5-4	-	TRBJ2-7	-	CASSLDRATYEQYF	TGTGCCAGCAGCTTGGACAGGGCCACCTACGAGCAGTACTTC
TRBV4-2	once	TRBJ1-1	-	CASSQGQGLVTEAFF	TGTGCCAGCAGCCAAGGACAAGGGTTGGTTACTGAAGCTTTCTTT
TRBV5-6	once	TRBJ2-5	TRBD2	CASSLGTSYETQYF	TGTGCCAGCAGCTTGGGGACTAGTTATGAGACCCAGTACTTC
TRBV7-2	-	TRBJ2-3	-	CASSPQWLPTDTQYF	TGTGCCAGCAGCCCCCAATGGCTACCAACAGATACGCAGTATTTT
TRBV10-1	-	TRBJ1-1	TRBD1	CASSIGTGDTEAFF	TGCGCCAGCAGTATTGGGACAGGGGACACTGAAGCTTTCTTT
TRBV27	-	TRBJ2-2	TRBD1	CASSLTGMLTGELFF	TGTGCCAGCAGTTTGACAGGGATGTTGACCGGGGAGCTGTTTTTT
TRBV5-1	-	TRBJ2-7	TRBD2	CASSYGTSGSRSGNEQYF	TGCGCCAGCAGCTATGGGACTAGCGGGAGTAGGTCTGGGAACGAGCAGTACTTC
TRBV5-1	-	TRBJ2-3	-	CASSFVGADTQYF	TGCGCCAGCAGCTTTGTGGGGGCAGATACGCAGTATTTT
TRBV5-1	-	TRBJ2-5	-	CASSLVGQETQYF	TGCGCCAGCAGCTTGGTGGGCCAAGAGACCCAGTACTTC
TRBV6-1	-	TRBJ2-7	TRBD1	CASSAYRGIEQYF	TGTGCCAGCAGTGCTTACAGGGGAATCGAGCAGTACTTC
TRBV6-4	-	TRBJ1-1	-	CASSDHLDTEAFF	TGTGCCAGCAGTGACCACCTCGACACTGAAGCTTTCTTT
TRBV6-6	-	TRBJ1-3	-	CASSYGTIGNTIYF	TGTGCCAGCAGTTACGGGACCATTGGAAACACCATATATTTT
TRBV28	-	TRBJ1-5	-	CAIQGSSNQPQHF	TGTGCAATCCAGGGGTCGAGCAATCAGCCCCAGCATTTT
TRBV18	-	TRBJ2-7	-	CASSPQGSRYEQYF	TGTGCCAGCTCGCCCCAGGGATCTCGGTACGAGCAGTACTTC
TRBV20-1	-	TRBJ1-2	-	CSAFDEGYTF	TGCAGTGCGTTCGACGAGGGCTACACCTTC
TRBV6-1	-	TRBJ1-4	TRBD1	CASSDRRQGWGNEKLFF	TGTGCCAGCAGTGATAGGAGACAGGGGTGGGGTAATGAAAAACTGTTTTTT
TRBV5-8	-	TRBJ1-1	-	CASSLMRLSGGVNTEAFF	TGTGCCAGCAGCTTAATGAGGCTATCCGGGGGTGTGAACACTGAAGCTTTCTTT
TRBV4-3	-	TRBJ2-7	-	CASSQDLLSYEQYF	TGCGCCAGCAGCCAAGATCTCCTGAGCTACGAGCAGTACTTC
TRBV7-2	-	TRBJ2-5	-	CASSRGVQETQYF	TGTGCCAGCAGCAGGGGGGTCCAAGAGACCCAGTACTTC
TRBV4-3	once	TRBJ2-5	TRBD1	CASSQFGTGRETQYF	TGCGCCAGCAGCCAATTCGGGACAGGGAGGGAGACCCAGTACTTC
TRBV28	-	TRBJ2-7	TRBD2	CASRPGLAGLTLTSSYEQYF	TGTGCCAGCAGGCCAGGACTAGCGGGCCTAACCCTAACCAGCTCCTACGAGCAGTACTTC
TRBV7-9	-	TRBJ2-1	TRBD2	CASTREDEQFF	TGTGCCAGTACCCGGGAGGATGAGCAGTTCTTC
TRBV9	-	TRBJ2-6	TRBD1	CASSYGQGGSTYPGANVLTF	TGTGCCAGCAGCTACGGACAGGGGGGAAGTACGTACCCCGGGGCCAACGTCCTGACTTTC
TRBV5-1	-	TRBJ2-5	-	CASSLGLGYQETQYF	TGCGCCAGCAGCTTGGGCCTGGGGTACCAAGAGACCCAGTACTTC
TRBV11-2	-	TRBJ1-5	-	CASSCEQEPVYQPQHF	TGTGCCAGCAGCTGTGAACAGGAGCCAGTGTATCAGCCCCAGCATTTT
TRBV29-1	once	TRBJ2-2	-	CSVAPSGPGELFF	TGCAGCGTTGCTCCTTCGGGACCGGGGGAGCTGTTTTTT
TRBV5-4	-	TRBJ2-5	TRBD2	CASREGTKETQYF	TGTGCCAGCAGGGAGGGGACTAAAGAGACCCAGTACTTC
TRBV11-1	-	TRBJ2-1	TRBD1	CASSPGTGLYNEQFF	TGTGCCAGCAGCCCCGGGACAGGGTTATACAATGAGCAGTTCTTC
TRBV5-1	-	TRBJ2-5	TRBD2	CASSRTSLETQYF	TGCGCCAGCAGCCGGACTAGCCTAGAGACCCAGTACTTC
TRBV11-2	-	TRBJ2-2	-	CASSLYRTHTGELFF	TGTGCCAGCAGCTTATACAGGACACACACCGGGGAGCTGTTTTTT
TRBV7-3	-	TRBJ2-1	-	CASRPPGGNNEQFF	TGTGCCAGCAGGCCTCCGGGCGGGAACAATGAGCAGTTCTTC
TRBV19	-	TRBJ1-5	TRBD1	CASSDGTGLNQPQHF	TGTGCCAGTAGTGACGGGACAGGTCTCAATCAGCCCCAGCATTTT
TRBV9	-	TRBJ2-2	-	CASSVAGDTGELFF	TGTGCCAGCAGCGTAGCAGGAGACACCGGGGAGCTGTTTTTT
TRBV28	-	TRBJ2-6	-	CASSFLGGAGANVLTF	TGTGCCAGCAGTTTCCTCGGCGGGGCTGGGGCCAACGTCCTGACTTTC
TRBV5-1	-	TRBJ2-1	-	CASSLKGLGGEQFF	TGCGCCAGCAGCTTGAAGGGGTTGGGGGGTGAGCAGTTCTTC
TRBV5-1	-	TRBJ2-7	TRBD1	CASSIGTVAEQYF	TGCGCCAGCAGCATTGGGACAGTAGCCGAGCAGTACTTC
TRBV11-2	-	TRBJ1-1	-	CASSLYPGGMNTEAFF	TGTGCCAGCAGCTTATACCCGGGGGGGATGAACACTGAAGCTTTCTTT
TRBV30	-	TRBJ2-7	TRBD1	CAWSAPGTGGHEQYF	TGTGCCTGGAGTGCACCCGGGACAGGGGGCCACGAGCAGTACTTC
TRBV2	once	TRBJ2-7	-	CASSRSWEQYF	TGTGCCAGCAGTAGAAGCTGGGAGCAGTACTTC
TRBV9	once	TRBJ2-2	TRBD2	CASSPMRGGKNTGELFF	TGTGCCAGCAGCCCCATGCGCGGGGGGAAGAACACCGGGGAGCTGTTTTTT
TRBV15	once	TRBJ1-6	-	CATSRDRGNSPLHF	TGTGCCACCAGCAGAGATAGGGGGAATTCACCCCTCCACTTT
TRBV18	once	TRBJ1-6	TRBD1	CASSPTQGSYNSPLHF	TGTGCCAGCTCACCGACACAGGGGAGTTATAATTCACCCCTCCACTTT
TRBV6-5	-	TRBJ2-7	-	CASSFLRTGLGEQYF	TGTGCCAGCAGTTTCCTCCGGACGGGGCTCGGCGAGCAGTACTTC
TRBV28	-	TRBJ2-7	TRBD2	CASSLAGAYEQYF	TGTGCCAGCTCACTGGCGGGGGCCTACGAGCAGTACTTC
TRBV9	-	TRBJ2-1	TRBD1	CASSVSGTDLYNEQFF	TGTGCCAGCAGCGTATCGGGGACAGACCTCTACAATGAGCAGTTCTTC
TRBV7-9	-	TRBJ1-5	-	CASREMDTFNQPQHF	TGTGCCAGCAGGGAGATGGACACCTTCAATCAGCCCCAGCATTTT
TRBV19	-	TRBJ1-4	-	CASRVRDEKLFF	TGTGCCAGTAGAGTTCGGGATGAAAAACTGTTTTTT
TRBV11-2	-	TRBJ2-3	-	CASSSVGGTDTQYF	TGTGCCAGCAGCTCCGTTGGGGGAACAGATACGCAGTATTTT